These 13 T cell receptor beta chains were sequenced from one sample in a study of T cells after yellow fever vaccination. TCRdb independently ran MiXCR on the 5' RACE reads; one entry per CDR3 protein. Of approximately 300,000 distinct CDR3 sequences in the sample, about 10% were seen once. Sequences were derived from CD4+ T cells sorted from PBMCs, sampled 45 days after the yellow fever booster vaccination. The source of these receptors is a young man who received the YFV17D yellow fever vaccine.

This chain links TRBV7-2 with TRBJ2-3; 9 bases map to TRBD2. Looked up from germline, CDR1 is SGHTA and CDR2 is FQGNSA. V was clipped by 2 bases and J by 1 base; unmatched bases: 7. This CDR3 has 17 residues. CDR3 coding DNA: TGTGCCAGCAGCTTATTAATCCAGCGGGGGGGCACAGATACGCAGTATTTT. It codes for CASSLLIQRGGTDTQYF.

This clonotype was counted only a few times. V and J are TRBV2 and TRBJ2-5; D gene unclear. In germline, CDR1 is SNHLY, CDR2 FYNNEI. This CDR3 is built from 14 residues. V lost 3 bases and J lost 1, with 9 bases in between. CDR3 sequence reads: CASSEKRIQETQYF. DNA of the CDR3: TGTGCCAGCAGTGAGAAGAGAATCCAAGAGACCCAGTACTTC.

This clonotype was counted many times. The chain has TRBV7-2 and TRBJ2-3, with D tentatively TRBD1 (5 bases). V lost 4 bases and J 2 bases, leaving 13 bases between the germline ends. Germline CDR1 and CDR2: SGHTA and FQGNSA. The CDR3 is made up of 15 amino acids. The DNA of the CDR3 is TGTGCCAGCAGCTCCACAGGTTTTGACACAGATACGCAGTATTTT. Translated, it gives CASSSTGFDTDTQYF.

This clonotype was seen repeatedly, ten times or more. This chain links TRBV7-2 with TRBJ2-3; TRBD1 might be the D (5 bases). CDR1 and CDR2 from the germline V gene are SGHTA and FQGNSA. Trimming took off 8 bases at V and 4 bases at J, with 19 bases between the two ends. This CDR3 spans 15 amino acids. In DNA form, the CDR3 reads TGTGCCAGCTCCTTCGCCCAGGGTAGGGCAGATACGCAGTATTTT. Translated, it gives CASSFAQGRADTQYF.

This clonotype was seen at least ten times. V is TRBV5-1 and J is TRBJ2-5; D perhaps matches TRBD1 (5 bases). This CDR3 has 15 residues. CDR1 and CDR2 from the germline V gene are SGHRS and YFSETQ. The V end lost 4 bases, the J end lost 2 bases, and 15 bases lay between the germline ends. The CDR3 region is CASSPTGAPQETQYF. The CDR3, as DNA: TGCGCCAGCAGCCCTACAGGAGCACCTCAAGAGACCCAGTACTTC.

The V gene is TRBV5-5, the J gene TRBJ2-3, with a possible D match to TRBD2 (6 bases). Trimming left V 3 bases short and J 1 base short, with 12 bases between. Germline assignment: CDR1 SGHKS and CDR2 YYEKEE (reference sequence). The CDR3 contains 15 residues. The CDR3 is CASSWEVRRTDTQYF. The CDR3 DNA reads TGTGCCAGCAGCTGGGAGGTACGTCGCACAGATACGCAGTATTTT.

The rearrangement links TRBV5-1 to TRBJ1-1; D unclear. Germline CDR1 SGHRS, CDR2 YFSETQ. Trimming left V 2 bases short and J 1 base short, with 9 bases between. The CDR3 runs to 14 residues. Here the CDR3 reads CASSFTVGNTEAFF. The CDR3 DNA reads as TGCGCCAGCAGCTTTACAGTGGGGAACACTGAAGCTTTCTTT.

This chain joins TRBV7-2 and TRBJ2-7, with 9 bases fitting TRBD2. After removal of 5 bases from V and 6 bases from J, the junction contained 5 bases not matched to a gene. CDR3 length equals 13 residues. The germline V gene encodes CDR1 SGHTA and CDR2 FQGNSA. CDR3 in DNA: TGTGCCAGCAGCCTTGGTAGCGGGGGCGAGCAGTACGTC. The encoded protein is CASSLGSGGEQYV.

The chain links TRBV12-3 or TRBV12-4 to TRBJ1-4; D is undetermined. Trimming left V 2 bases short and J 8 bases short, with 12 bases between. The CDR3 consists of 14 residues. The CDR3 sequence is CASSLRELGEKLFF. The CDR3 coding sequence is TGTGCCAGCAGTTTACGGGAGTTAGGCGAAAAACTGTTTTTT.

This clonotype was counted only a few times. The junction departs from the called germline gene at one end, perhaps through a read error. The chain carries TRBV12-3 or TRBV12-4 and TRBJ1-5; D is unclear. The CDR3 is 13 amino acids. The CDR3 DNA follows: TGTGCCAGCAGTTTATCTAGCTATCAGCCCCAGCATTTT. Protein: CASSLSSYQPQHF.

In nucleotides, the CDR3 is TGTGCCAGCAGTTTTTCGGCTAGTGGAGCTTTCTTT. Its protein product is CASSFSASGAFF. The chain is built from TRBV28 and TRBJ1-1; the D is unclear. CDR3 length equals 12 residues. Per germline, CDR1 MDHEN and CDR2 SYDVKM. Between the trimmed V and J ends, which lost 3 bases and 10 bases, there was a span of 12 bases.

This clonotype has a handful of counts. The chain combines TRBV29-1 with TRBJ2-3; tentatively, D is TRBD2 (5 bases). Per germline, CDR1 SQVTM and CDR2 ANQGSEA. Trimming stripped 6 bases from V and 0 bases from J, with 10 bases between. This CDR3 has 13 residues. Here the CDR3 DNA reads TGCAGCGTCTGGACTCACAGCACAGATACGCAGTATTTT. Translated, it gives CSVWTHSTDTQYF.

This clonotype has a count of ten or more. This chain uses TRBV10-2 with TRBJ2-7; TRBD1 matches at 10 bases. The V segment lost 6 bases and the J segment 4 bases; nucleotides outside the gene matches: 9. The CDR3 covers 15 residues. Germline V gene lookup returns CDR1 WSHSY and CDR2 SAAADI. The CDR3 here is CASSDRDRGMYEQYF. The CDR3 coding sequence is TGCGCCAGCAGCGACCGGGACAGGGGCATGTACGAGCAGTACTTC.